This record looks at one T cell receptor beta chain sequence and its context. Its antigen remains unidentified. This sample was taken from a study of T cells in narcolepsy. About the research overall: Enrolled donors included narcolepsy type 1 or type 2 patients and healthy controls. Study-wide points: Autoreactive clonotypes reportedly recurred in blood of same and different patients, not controls. Same-patient CSF and blood CD4+ T cell clonotypes included HCRT-specific and TRIB2-specific autoreactive ones. Autoreactive clone sequences were missing from some blood memory CD4+ repertoires.

Method: immunoSEQ multiplex PCR; TCRdb's copy keeps in-frame clones and lacks some. The data show tens of thousands of clones, roughly 87% seen once. The germline V and J ends were trimmed by 5 bases and 7 bases, with 19 bases remaining between them. Germline assignment: CDR1 SGHKS and CDR2 YYEKEE (reference sequence). CDR3 size: 15 residues. The rearrangement links TRBV5-5 to TRBJ1-5; D might be TRBD1 (5 bases). Specimen: CD45RA- memory CD4+ T cells from PBMCs. The source is a human donor with narcolepsy. Here the CDR3 reads CASSYSGHSEQPQHF. CDR3 nucleotide sequence: TGTGCCAGCAGTTACTCCGGACACTCAGAACAGCCCCAGCATTTT.